This T cell receptor (beta chain) was sequenced in a study of human T cells and chemical hapten exposure. Whole-study context: Across samples, TCR yields varied, mostly owing to small differences in pooled library volumes.

Time point described: patch test 3, about 24 weeks after DPC sensitization. Treatment specified: therapeutic diphenylcyclopropenone sensitization with weekly scalp DPC. MiXCR, applied by TCRdb to the RACE reads, yields one record per CDR3 protein. The table records 120,000 or so distinct CDR3 sequences, 11% of them present only once. Between the trimmed V and J ends, which lost 0 bases and 3 bases, there was a span of 10 bases. Germline CDR1 and CDR2: SGDLS and YYNGEE. The CDR3 consists of 14 residues. This clonotype was observed a handful of times. The chain is built from TRBV9 and TRBJ2-7, with D perhaps TRBD2 (6 bases). This TCR came from a woman aged 45-60 years with alopecia areata. Some clones in this sample may be carry-over from other donors' samples. Sequences were derived from whole blood, sampled in connection with sensitization to the hapten diphenylcyclopropenone (DPC). CDR3 sequence reads: CASSVDGGNYEQYF. In DNA, the CDR3 is TGTGCCAGCAGCGTAGATGGGGGGAACTACGAGCAGTACTTC.